This entry lists 10 T cell receptor beta chains sequenced from one sample in a study of OX40 agonist ivuxolimab in advanced cancers. The assay was immunoSEQ multiplex PCR, and TCRdb's table has in-frame clones only and misses some. The table lists roughly 51,000 clones, 70% to 90% of them singletons. Specimen: CD4+ or CD8+ T cells sorted from blood, collected in a trial of the OX40 agonist ivuxolimab. Receptor source: an adult with an advanced solid tumor such as melanoma, head and neck, liver or kidney cancer.

V is TRBV7-2 and J is TRBJ2-1; TRBD1 matches at 9 bases. The CDR3 contains 12 residues. The ends lost 5 bases at V and 10 bases at J; junction bases unmatched: 3. CDR1 and CDR2 (germline): SGHTA, FQGNSA. CDR3: CASSDRGREQFF. The CDR3 DNA follows: TGTGCCAGCAGCGACAGGGGGAGGGAGCAGTTCTTC. The full variable domain, its missing parts supplied by reference TRBV7-2 and TRBJ2-1, is GAGVSQSPSNKVTEKGKDVELRCDPISGHTALYWYRQSLGQGLEFLIYFQGNSAPDKSGLPSDRFSAERTGGSVSTLTIQRTQQEDSAVYLCASSDRGREQFFGPGTRLTVL.

Only one count was recorded for this clone. This rearrangement joins TRBV2 to TRBJ2-2; TRBD1 agrees at 10 bases. Germline assignment: CDR1 SNHLY and CDR2 FYNNEI. The CDR3 is 14 amino acids. Trimming at V came to 8 bases and at J to 3 bases, leaving 3 bases not matched to a gene. CDR3: CASGGQGDTGELFF. For the CDR3, the DNA is TGTGCCAGCGGCGGACAGGGGGACACCGGGGAGCTGTTTTTT.

This clone occurred once. The chain uses TRBV7-2 and TRBJ2-2; D uncertain. Germline V gene data show CDR1 as SGHTA and CDR2 as FQGNSA. V lost 4 bases, J lost 5 bases, and 14 bases lay in between. The CDR3 sequence is 15 residues long. The CDR3 DNA reads as TGTGCCAGCAGCTCCTTGGATCTTATAACCGGGGAGCTGTTTTTT. Translated, it gives CASSSLDLITGELFF.

The V and J genes are TRBV7-2 and TRBJ2-3; TRBD2 matches 14 bases. Looked up from germline, CDR1 is SGHTA and CDR2 is FQGNSA. The V and J ends lost 4 bases and 8 bases, in that order; junction bases with no gene match: 5. The CDR3 has 15 residues. CDR3 sequence reads: CASSSPTSGGGTQYF. Here the CDR3 DNA reads TGTGCCAGCAGCTCGCCGACTAGCGGGGGGGGTACGCAGTATTTT.

This chain uses TRBV2 with TRBJ2-7, with D hard to call. V was pared by 8 bases and J by 6 bases, with 17 bases between. Germline CDR1 reads SNHLY; CDR2 reads FYNNEI. This CDR3 is 13 amino acids long. The CDR3 region is CASLSASKAEQYF. The CDR3 region has the DNA TGTGCCAGCTTAAGCGCCTCAAAAGCCGAGCAGTACTTC.

CDR3 region: CASSLRGTGETQYF. The DNA of the CDR3 is TGTGCCAGCAGCTTGCGCGGGACCGGAGAGACCCAGTACTTC. V usage is TRBV5-8 and J usage is TRBJ2-5, with TRBD2 as a possible D gene (6 bases). This CDR3 is 14 amino acids long. Looked up from germline, CDR1 is SGHTS and CDR2 is YDEGEE. Between the trimmed V and J ends, which lost 1 base and 4 bases, there was a span of 11 bases.

Notes on this clone: Within the sample, other DNA sequences also encode this same CDR3. The rearrangement links TRBV19 to TRBJ2-1; 7 bases line up with TRBD2. V lost 7 bases, J lost 1 base, and 4 bases stayed unmatched. CDR1 LNHDA and CDR2 SQIVND come from the germline V gene (reference sequence). This CDR3 spans 14 amino acids. Written as DNA, the CDR3 is TGTGCCAGTAAAGCTAGCGGTTCCTACAATGAGCAGTTCTTC. Translating gives CASKASGSYNEQFF.

The V gene is TRBV18, the J gene TRBJ2-4, with 8 positions matching TRBD1. Germline CDR1 reads KGHSH; CDR2 reads LQKENI. V trimming: 2 bases; J trimming: 6 bases; junction bases outside the gene matches: 3. This CDR3 is 14 amino acids long. The CDR3 DNA follows: TGTGCCAGCTCACCAGGGCAGGGGGCAAACATTCAGTACTTC. Translation: CASSPGQGANIQYF.

This clone has more than one count but fewer than ten. V and J are TRBV13 and TRBJ2-7, with D perhaps matching TRBD1 (5 bases). The germline V gene has CDR1 PRHDT and CDR2 FYEKMQ (reference sequence). The CDR3 contains 14 residues. Trimming cost V 0 bases and J 3 bases, with 9 bases left between them. The CDR3 reads CASSLGQANYEQYF. In DNA form, the CDR3 reads TGTGCCAGCAGCTTAGGACAGGCGAACTACGAGCAGTACTTC.

This clone was counted a single time. This sequence joins TRBV11-1 and TRBJ2-1, with 8 bases fitting TRBD2. Trimming cost V 6 bases and J 2 bases; bases outside gene matches: 9. Per the germline V gene, CDR1 is SGHAT and CDR2 is FQDESV (reference sequence). The CDR3 covers 16 residues. Written as DNA, the CDR3 is TGTGCCAGCAGTCGGGCGAGACTAGCGCCCTACAATGAGCAGTTCTTC. Its protein is CASSRARLAPYNEQFF.